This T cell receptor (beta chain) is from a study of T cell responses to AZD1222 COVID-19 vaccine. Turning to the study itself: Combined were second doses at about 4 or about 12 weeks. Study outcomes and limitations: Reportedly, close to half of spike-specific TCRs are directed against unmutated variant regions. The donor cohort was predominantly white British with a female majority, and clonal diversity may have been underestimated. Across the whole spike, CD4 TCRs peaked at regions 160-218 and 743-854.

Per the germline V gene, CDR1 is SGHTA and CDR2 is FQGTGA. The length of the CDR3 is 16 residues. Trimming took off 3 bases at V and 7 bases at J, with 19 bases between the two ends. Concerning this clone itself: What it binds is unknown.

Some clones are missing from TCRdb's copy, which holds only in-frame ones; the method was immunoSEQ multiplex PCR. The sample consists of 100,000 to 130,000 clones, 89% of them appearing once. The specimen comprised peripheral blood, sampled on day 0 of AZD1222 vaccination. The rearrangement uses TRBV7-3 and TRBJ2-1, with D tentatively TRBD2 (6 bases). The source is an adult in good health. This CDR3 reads CASSLESGAGANEQFF. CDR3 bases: TGTGCCAGCAGCTTGGAGAGCGGAGCGGGCGCGAATGAGCAGTTCTTC.